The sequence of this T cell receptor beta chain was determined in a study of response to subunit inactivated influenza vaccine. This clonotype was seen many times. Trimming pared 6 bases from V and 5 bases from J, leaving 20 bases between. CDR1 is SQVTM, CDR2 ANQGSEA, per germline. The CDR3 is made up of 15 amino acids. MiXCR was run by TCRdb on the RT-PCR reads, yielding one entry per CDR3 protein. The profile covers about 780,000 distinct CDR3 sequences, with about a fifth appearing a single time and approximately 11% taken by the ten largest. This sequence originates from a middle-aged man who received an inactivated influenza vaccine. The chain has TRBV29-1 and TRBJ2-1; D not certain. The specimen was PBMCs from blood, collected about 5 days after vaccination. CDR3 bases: TGCAGCGTCGCCAGAGTGGTAGCAGGCCACAATGAGCAGTTCTTC. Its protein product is CSVARVVAGHNEQFF.